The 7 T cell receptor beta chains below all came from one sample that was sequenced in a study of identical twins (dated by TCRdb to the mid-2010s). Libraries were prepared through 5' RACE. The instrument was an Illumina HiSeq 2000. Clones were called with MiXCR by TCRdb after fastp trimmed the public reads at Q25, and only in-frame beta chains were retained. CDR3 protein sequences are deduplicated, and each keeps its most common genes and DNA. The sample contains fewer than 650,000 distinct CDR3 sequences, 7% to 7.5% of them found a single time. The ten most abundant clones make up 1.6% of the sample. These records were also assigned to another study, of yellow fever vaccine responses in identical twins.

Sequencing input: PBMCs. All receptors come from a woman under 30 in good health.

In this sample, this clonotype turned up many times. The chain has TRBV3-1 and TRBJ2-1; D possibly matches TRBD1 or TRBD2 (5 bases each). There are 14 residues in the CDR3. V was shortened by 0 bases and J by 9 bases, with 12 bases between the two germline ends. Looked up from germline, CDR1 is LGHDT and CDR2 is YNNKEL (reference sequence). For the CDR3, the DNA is TGTGCCAGCAGCCAAGAGGGGGTGGGCGGTGAGCAGTTCTTC. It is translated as CASSQEGVGGEQFF.

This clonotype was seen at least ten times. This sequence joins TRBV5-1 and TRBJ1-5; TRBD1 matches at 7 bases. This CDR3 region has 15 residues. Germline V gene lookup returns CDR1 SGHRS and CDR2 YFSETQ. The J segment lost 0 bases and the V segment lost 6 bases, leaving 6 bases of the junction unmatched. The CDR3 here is CASKETGSSNQPQHF. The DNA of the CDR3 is TGCGCCAGCAAGGAGACAGGGTCTAGCAATCAGCCCCAGCATTTT.

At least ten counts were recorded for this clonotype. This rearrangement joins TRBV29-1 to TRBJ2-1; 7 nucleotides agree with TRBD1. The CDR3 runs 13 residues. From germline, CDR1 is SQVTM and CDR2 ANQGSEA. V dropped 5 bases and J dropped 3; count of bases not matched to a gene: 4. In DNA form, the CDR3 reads TGCAGCGTTACCGGGACAGACTACAATGAGCAGTTCTTC. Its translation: CSVTGTDYNEQFF.

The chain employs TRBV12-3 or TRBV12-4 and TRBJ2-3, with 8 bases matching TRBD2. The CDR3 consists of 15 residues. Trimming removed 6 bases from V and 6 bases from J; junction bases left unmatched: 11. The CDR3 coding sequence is TGTGCCAGCAGGGATCTCAGCGGGAGTTTCGATACGCAGTATTTT. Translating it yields CASRDLSGSFDTQYF.

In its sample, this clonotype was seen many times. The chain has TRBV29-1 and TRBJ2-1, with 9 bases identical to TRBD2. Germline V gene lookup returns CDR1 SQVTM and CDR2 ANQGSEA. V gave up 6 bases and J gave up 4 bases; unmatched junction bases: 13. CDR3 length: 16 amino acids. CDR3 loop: CSVPGGVLAGYNEQFF. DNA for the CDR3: TGCAGCGTCCCGGGAGGTGTGCTAGCGGGGTACAATGAGCAGTTCTTC.

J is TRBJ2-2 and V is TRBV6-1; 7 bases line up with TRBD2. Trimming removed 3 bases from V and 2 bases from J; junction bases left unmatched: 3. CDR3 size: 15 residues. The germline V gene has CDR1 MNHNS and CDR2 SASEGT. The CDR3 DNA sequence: TGTGCCAGCAGTGATGCGGGAGAAAACACCGGGGAGCTGTTTTTT. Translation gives CASSDAGENTGELFF.

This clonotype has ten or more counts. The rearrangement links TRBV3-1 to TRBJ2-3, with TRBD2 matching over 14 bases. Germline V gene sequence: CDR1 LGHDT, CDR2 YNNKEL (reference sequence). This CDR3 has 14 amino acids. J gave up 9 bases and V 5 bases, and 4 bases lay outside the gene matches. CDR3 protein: CASSTGTSGRTQYF. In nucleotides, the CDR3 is TGTGCCAGCAGCACCGGGACTAGCGGGAGAACGCAGTATTTT.